Only a few counts were recorded for the clone carrying this TCR beta chain. Its specificity is unknown. It was one heparinised blood draw, averaging approximately 100 mL, that each donor gave. The data stem from a study of beta chain features in type 1 diabetes. The ends were cut back, 3 bases at V and 5 bases at J, with 4 bases in the middle. CDR3 length: 11 residues. Germline V gene lookup returns CDR1 SNHLY and CDR2 FYNNEI. Study conclusions and caveats: Short templates might get an advantage during PCR, and this would be equal in patients and controls. The influence of HLA type on TCRB rearrangement stayed undetermined.

The authors reverse transcribed all of the isolated RNA, so sequencing captured expressed TCRB transcripts. Average reads for naive, central memory and regulatory T cell samples were several million. Sequencing used immunoSEQ multiplex PCR; TCRdb keeps in-frame clones, though not all of them. The table shows 450,000 to 600,000 clones, with approximately 31% occurring only once. The receptor was isolated from a man aged 18 to 30 in good health. The chain uses TRBV2 and TRBJ2-5; no firm D call. The sequencing input was naive CD4+ T cells from blood. CDR3: CASSDYETQYF. The CDR3 DNA reads TGTGCCAGCAGTGATTATGAGACCCAGTACTTC.